This TCR beta chain was sequenced during a study of T cell responses to AZD1222 COVID-19 vaccine. Whole-study results and caveats: Clonal diversity was possibly underestimated; the donors were predominantly white British and more often female. Repertoire sampling occurred only after the peak T cell response. The breadth and depth of Spike-specific TCRs increased once two AZD1222 doses had been given.

Method: immunoSEQ multiplex PCR; TCRdb's copy keeps in-frame clones and lacks some. The sample lists about 140,000 clones, 90% to 95% occurring once. Worth noting for this clone: Its specificity is unknown.

The germline V gene has CDR1 KGHDR and CDR2 SFDVKD. The ends lost 3 bases at V and 3 bases at J; junction bases unmatched: 6. This CDR3 comprises 15 residues. V is TRBV24-1 and J is TRBJ2-7, with 8 bases fitting TRBD1. The source material was peripheral blood, sampled 28 days after the second AZD1222 dose. The TCR was taken from an adult who received the AZD1222 COVID-19 vaccine. CDR3 amino acids: CATSDPQQGVYEQYF. The CDR3 DNA sequence: TGTGCCACCAGTGATCCCCAACAGGGGGTCTACGAGCAGTACTTC.